These 5 T cell receptor beta chains were sequenced from one sample in a study of T cells in localized non-small cell lung cancer. The data were produced by immunoSEQ multiplex PCR, yet TCRdb's version contains in-frame clones alone and is incomplete. The sample yields fewer than 20,000 clones, about nine tenths seen once. The specimen was peripheral blood, collected before any cancer treatment. Receptors were obtained from a female donor aged 60 or older with stage III squamous cell lung carcinoma.

The gene calls are TRBV4-1 and TRBJ1-2; perhaps TRBD1 as D (5 bases). The CDR3 length is 15 residues. V lost 2 bases to trimming and J lost 4 bases, with 14 bases between them. The germline V gene encodes CDR1 MGHRA and CDR2 YSYEKL. The CDR3 region has the DNA TGCGCCAGCAGCCAACCACCGTGGGGGGTCTATGGCTACACCTTC. Translating gives CASSQPPWGVYGYTF.

This rearrangement joins TRBV5-1 to TRBJ2-3; D is possibly TRBD1 (6 bases). Germline V gives CDR1 SGHRS, CDR2 YFSETQ. The CDR3 runs 15 residues. The V and J ends lost 2 bases and 1 base respectively, with 11 bases between them. The CDR3 sequence is CASSLQGSGTDTQYF. The CDR3 DNA reads TGCGCCAGCAGCTTACAGGGATCTGGCACAGATACGCAGTATTTT. Together with reference TRBV5-1 and TRBJ2-3, the CDR3 gives the full variable domain: KAGVTQTPRYLIKTRGQQVTLSCSPISGHRSVSWYQQTPGQGLQFLFEYFSETQRNKGNFPGRFSGRQFSNSRSEMNVSTLELGDSALYLCASSLQGSGTDTQYFGPGTRLTVL.

The chain employs TRBV28 and TRBJ2-1, with unresolved D. CDR3 length: 12 amino acids. Germline CDR1 MDHEN, CDR2 SYDVKM. Trimming stripped 6 bases from V and 4 bases from J, with 7 bases between. The CDR3 coding sequence is TGTGCCAGCAGCCTCAATTACAATGAGCAGTTCTTC. Translation gives CASSLNYNEQFF.

The V gene is TRBV5-1, the J gene TRBJ1-6, with TRBD1 matching over 7 bases. The CDR3 covers 14 residues. V lost 4 bases and J lost 7; bases outside the gene matches: 5. Germline V gene sequence: CDR1 SGHRS, CDR2 YFSETQ. CDR3 protein: CASSPGTENSPLHF. The DNA for the CDR3 is TGCGCCAGCAGCCCGGGGACAGAGAATTCACCCCTCCACTTT.

As regards this clone: This sample also contains other DNA sequences that code for the same CDR3. The CDR3 reads CASSRINGAIYSNQPQHF. The CDR3, as DNA: TGCGCCAGCAGCCGTATCAATGGCGCAATTTATAGCAATCAGCCCCAGCATTTT. The chain combines TRBV23-1 with TRBJ1-5; no clear D gene. TRBV23-1 counts as an open reading frame of uncertain function. V was trimmed by 6 bases and J by 0 bases, leaving 21 bases between them. CDR3 length: 18 amino acids.